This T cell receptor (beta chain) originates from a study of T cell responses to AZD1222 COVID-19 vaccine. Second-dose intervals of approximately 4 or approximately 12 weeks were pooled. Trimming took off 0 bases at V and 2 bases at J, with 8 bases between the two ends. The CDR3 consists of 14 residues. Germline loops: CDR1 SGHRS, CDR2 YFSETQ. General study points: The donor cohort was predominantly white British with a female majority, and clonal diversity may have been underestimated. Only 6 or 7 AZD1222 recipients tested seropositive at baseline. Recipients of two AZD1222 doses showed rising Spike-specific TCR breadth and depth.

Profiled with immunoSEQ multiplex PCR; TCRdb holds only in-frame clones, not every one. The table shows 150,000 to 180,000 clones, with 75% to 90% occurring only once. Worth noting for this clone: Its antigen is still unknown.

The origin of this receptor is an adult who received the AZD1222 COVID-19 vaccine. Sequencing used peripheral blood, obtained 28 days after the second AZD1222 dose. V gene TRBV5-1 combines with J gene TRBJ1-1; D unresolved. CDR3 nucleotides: TGCGCCAGCAGCTTGGCAGCGACCAACACTGAAGCTTTCTTT. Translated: CASSLAATNTEAFF.